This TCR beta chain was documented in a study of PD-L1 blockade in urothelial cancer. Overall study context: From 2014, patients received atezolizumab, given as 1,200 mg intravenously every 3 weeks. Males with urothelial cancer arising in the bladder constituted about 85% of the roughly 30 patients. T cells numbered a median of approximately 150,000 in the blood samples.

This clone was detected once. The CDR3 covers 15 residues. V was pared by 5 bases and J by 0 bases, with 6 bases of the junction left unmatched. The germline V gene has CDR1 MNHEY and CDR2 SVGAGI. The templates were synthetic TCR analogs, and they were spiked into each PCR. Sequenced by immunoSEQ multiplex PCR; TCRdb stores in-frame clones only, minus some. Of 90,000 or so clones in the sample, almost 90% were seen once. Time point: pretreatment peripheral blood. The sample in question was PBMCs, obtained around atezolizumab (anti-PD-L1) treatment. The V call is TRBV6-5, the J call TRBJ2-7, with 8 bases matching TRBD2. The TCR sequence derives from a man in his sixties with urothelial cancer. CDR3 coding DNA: TGTGCCAGCAGTCCTCGGAGCGGGGGCTCCTACGAGCAGTACTTC. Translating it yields CASSPRSGGSYEQYF.